This TCR beta chain was sequenced during a study of shared clonotypes between healthy human individuals. In the study overall: Used for every donor were three CD4 naive, three CD4 memory, two CD8 naive and one CD8 memory plate.

Overall study findings and caveats: The researchers took only blood, and tissue repertoires probably look different. Donor clonotype sharing was expected to depend on sequencing depth.

In the case of this clone: Its target is not known.

CD8 memory combined CD45RO+ cells with CCR7-negative CD45RA+ TemRA cells. Trimming shortened V by 6 bases and J by 5 bases, and 18 bases separated the two germline ends. The CDR3 has 14 amino acids. Germline lookup yields CDR1 SGDLS and CDR2 YYNGEE. Generated by immunoSEQ multiplex PCR, the TCRdb table keeps only in-frame clones and is missing some. The sample carries around 690,000 clones, 80% to 95% recorded once. Sequenced input: memory CD8+ T cells from PBMCs. Subset reported: CD45RO+ cells pooled with CCR7-negative TemRA cells. J is TRBJ2-7 and V is TRBV9; perhaps TRBD2 as D (6 bases). The receptor comes from a young man in good health. Some clones in this sample may be carry-over from other donors' samples. The CDR3 region is CASTPAGSFNEQYF. In nucleotides, the CDR3 is TGTGCCAGCACCCCTGCCGGGAGCTTTAACGAGCAGTACTTC.